The source of this TCR beta chain is a study of blood T cell repertoires in COVID-19. Looking at the study overall: Samples came from the United States, Italy and Spain, spanning acute and convalescent COVID-19. T cells, B-cell-depleted T cells, or PBMCs provided the cDNA or gDNA that served as material.

From germline, CDR1 is SGHTA and CDR2 FQGTGA. This CDR3 has 14 amino acids. Trimming removed 5 bases from V and 7 bases from J; junction bases left unmatched: 8. Seattle participants joined during active infection and were tracked over time. Here immunoSEQ multiplex PCR was the method, and the copy in TCRdb shows in-frame clones only, minus some. The sample lists roughly 120,000 clones, around 83% occurring once. This clonotype was obtained from a woman in her fifties or sixties with COVID-19, enrolled during active disease. This sequence joins TRBV7-3 and TRBJ2-1; TRBD2 aligns across 7 bases. Sequenced material: peripheral blood. Here the CDR3 DNA reads TGTGCCAGCAGCGTCGCGGGGAGGGAGAATGAGCAGTTCTTC. Protein product: CASSVAGRENEQFF.